These 27 T cell receptor beta chains share one sample of origin, sequenced in a study of shared clonotypes between healthy human individuals. TCRdb's copy holds only in-frame clones and misses some; the assay was immunoSEQ multiplex PCR. The table lists 1 million to 1.3 million clones, 70% to 80% of them singletons. Input material: memory CD4+ T cells from PBMCs. Described subset: CD45RA-negative fraction. These receptors originate from a man between 18 and 35 years old in good health. Some clones in this sample may be carry-over from other donors' samples.

This clone was detected a few times. The rearrangement uses TRBV7-2 and TRBJ1-2; no clear D gene. Germline V CDR1 and CDR2: SGHTA, FQGNSA. This CDR3 has 12 amino acids. V lost 3 bases to trimming and J lost 3 bases, with 5 bases between them. The CDR3 sequence is CASSFQDYGYTF. The CDR3 DNA reads TGTGCCAGCAGCTTCCAGGACTATGGCTACACCTTC.

The gene calls are TRBV7-6 and TRBJ2-7, with D perhaps TRBD2 (5 bases). The CDR3 has 18 residues. Germline assignment: CDR1 SGHVS and CDR2 FNYEAQ. Trimming stripped 5 bases from V and 4 bases from J, with 27 bases between. CDR3 coding DNA: TGTGCCAGCAGCCCCCGTCCGCCTTCTGAGCGGACCCTATACGAGCAGTACTTC. This sequence encodes CASSPRPPSERTLYEQYF.

The chain is built from TRBV28 and TRBJ1-2, with unresolved D. Trimming removed 0 bases from V and 5 bases from J, with 7 bases in between. This CDR3 is built from 13 residues. Germline CDR1 and CDR2: MDHEN and SYDVKM. CDR3 residues: CASSLWVGYGYTF. The CDR3 bases are TGTGCCAGCAGTTTATGGGTCGGGTATGGCTACACCTTC.

This clone was seen a handful of times. The chain is built from TRBV27 and TRBJ1-1; possibly TRBD1 for D (5 bases). CDR3 size: 13 residues. Trimming cost V 3 bases and J 1 base, with 6 bases left between them. Per the germline V gene, CDR1 is MNHEY and CDR2 is SMNVEV (reference sequence). The CDR3 region is CASSLTANTEAFF. The DNA for the CDR3 is TGTGCCAGCAGTTTGACAGCGAACACTGAAGCTTTCTTT.

CDR3 nucleotides: TGTGCCAGCAGATATCTAGCGGGAGGCCGGGGTAGCACAGATACGCAGTATTTT. Translation gives CASRYLAGGRGSTDTQYF. The chain is built from TRBV11-2 and TRBJ2-3; 11 nucleotides match TRBD2. CDR1 is SGHAT, CDR2 FQNNGV, per germline. This CDR3 contains 18 residues. V lost 6 bases, J lost 0 bases, and 11 bases stayed unmatched.

This clone was picked up a small number of times. CDR3 in amino acids: CASSAATGGAYEQYF. The CDR3 nucleotides read TGTGCCAGCAGCGCGGCGACAGGGGGGGCCTACGAGCAGTACTTC. The J gene is TRBJ2-7, the V gene TRBV9, with 9 positions matching TRBD1. Germline V gene lookup returns CDR1 SGDLS and CDR2 YYNGEE. This CDR3 has 15 residues. V was clipped by 3 bases and J by 2 bases; unmatched bases: 6.

The chain combines TRBV15 with TRBJ2-3; TRBD2 is a possible D gene (5 bases). The V end was cut by 3 bases, the J end by 1 base, with 20 bases between. CDR1 is LNHNV, CDR2 YYDKDF, per germline (reference sequence). This CDR3 contains 18 residues. The CDR3 here is CATSRGGRTGSRTDTQYF. The CDR3 DNA sequence: TGTGCCACCAGCAGGGGCGGAAGGACGGGAAGCCGCACAGATACGCAGTATTTT.

The gene calls are TRBV19 and TRBJ2-7; 7 bases fit TRBD1. CDR3 size: 15 residues. V was pared by 4 bases and J by 3 bases, with 9 bases of the junction left unmatched. Per the germline V gene, CDR1 is LNHDA and CDR2 is SQIVND (reference sequence). CDR3 amino acids: CASSRGAGGFYEQYF. The CDR3 coding sequence is TGTGCCAGTAGTAGAGGGGCAGGGGGATTCTACGAGCAGTACTTC.

The J gene is TRBJ2-2, the V gene TRBV27, with D possibly matching TRBD1 (6 bases). Germline CDR1 MNHEY, CDR2 SMNVEV (reference sequence). Trimming took off 1 base at V and 3 bases at J, with 18 bases between the two ends. This CDR3 has 18 amino acids. The CDR3 loop reads CASSLYPGSRGYTGELFF. The CDR3 bases are TGTGCCAGCAGTTTATACCCCGGCTCCAGGGGTTACACCGGGGAGCTGTTTTTT.

Points on this clone: Other DNA sequences within the sample encode an identical CDR3. This CDR3 is CSVYQGGETQYF. The CDR3 DNA reads as TGCAGCGTTTATCAGGGTGGGGAGACCCAGTACTTC. The chain uses TRBV29-1 and TRBJ2-5, with D perhaps matching TRBD1 (5 bases). Per the germline V gene, CDR1 is SQVTM and CDR2 is ANQGSEA. This CDR3 has 12 residues. Between the trimmed V and J ends, which lost 5 bases and 5 bases, there was a span of 12 bases.

This CDR3 is CASSLSGAKNIQYF. The CDR3 DNA follows: TGTGCCAGCAGCTTGAGCGGAGCCAAAAACATTCAGTACTTC. The chain links TRBV7-9 to TRBJ2-4; tentatively, D is TRBD2 (5 bases). V dropped 3 bases and J dropped 0 bases, with 6 bases sitting between them. CDR3 size: 14 residues. Germline-derived CDR1 and CDR2 are SEHNR and FQNEAQ (reference sequence).

This CDR3 is CASSTFSGVYGYTF. The CDR3 coding sequence is TGTGCCAGCAGCACTTTTTCCGGGGTTTATGGCTACACCTTC. J is TRBJ1-2 and V is TRBV21-1. TRBV21-1 is a pseudogene. This CDR3 region has 14 residues.

The gene calls are TRBV6-1 and TRBJ2-3; weak D call: TRBD2 (5 bases). CDR1 and CDR2 from the germline V gene are MNHNS and SASEGT. V lost 8 bases, J lost 5 bases, and 11 bases lay in between. This CDR3 comprises 12 residues. The CDR3 region has the DNA TGTGCCAGCGCTGTCCGGGGAGATACGCAGTATTTT. It yields the protein CASAVRGDTQYF.

J is TRBJ2-4 and V is TRBV6-5; possibly TRBD1 or TRBD2 for D (6 bases each). Germline V lookup: CDR1 MNHEY, CDR2 SVGAGI. V lost 0 bases and J lost 8, with 17 bases in between. CDR3 length: 16 amino acids. DNA of the CDR3: TGTGCCAGCAGTTACTCCGGGGGACAAAATCGGGACATTCAGTACTTC. Protein sequence: CASSYSGGQNRDIQYF.

This sequence joins TRBV14 and TRBJ1-2; D is possibly TRBD1 (5 bases). V lost 4 bases and J lost 4, with 16 bases in between. The CDR3 has 15 residues. Germline CDR1 is SGHDN and CDR2 is FVKESK. Here the CDR3 DNA reads TGTGCCAGCAGCCCCTTTCGAGGGGAGCCCTATGGCTACACCTTC. Translation gives CASSPFRGEPYGYTF.

This chain joins TRBV5-1 and TRBJ1-4, with no clear D. V was pared by 5 bases and J by 6 bases, with 11 bases between. Germline assignment: CDR1 SGHRS and CDR2 YFSETQ. The CDR3 runs 13 residues. The CDR3 nucleotides are TGCGCCAGCAGACGGGGTGTGGATGAAAAACTGTTTTTT. Protein: CASRRGVDEKLFF. Supplemented by reference TRBV5-1 and TRBJ1-4, the full variable domain reads KAGVTQTPRYLIKTRGQQVTLSCSPISGHRSVSWYQQTPGQGLQFLFEYFSETQRNKGNFPGRFSGRQFSNSRSEMNVSTLELGDSALYLCASRRGVDEKLFFGSGTQLSVL.

V gene TRBV7-2 combines with J gene TRBJ1-1; a weak D match, TRBD1 (6 bases). The V end was cut by 5 bases, the J end by 2 bases, with 12 bases between. The CDR3 has 14 residues. The germline V gene encodes CDR1 SGHTA and CDR2 FQGNSA. The CDR3 loop reads CASSLRQVNTEAFF. The CDR3 region has the DNA TGTGCCAGCAGCCTCAGACAGGTTAACACTGAAGCTTTCTTT.

Of note for this clone: Other nucleotide sequences in the sample specify the same CDR3. This sequence joins TRBV7-2 and TRBJ1-1; D gene uncertain. The germline V gene has CDR1 SGHTA and CDR2 FQGNSA. V lost 5 bases to trimming and J lost 2 bases, with 9 bases between them. The length of the CDR3 is 13 residues. The DNA for the CDR3 is TGTGCCAGCAGCCTCAGACGAAACACTGAAGCTTTCTTT. It encodes CASSLRRNTEAFF.

The genes are TRBV6-5 and TRBJ1-2, with 8 nucleotides matching TRBD1. Per the germline V gene, CDR1 is MNHEY and CDR2 is SVGAGI. Germline trimming cut 6 bases from V and 7 bases from J; bases unmatched to any gene: 10. CDR3 size: 14 residues. The CDR3 protein is CASRKDRALGGYTF. The DNA for the CDR3 is TGTGCCAGCAGAAAGGACAGGGCCCTGGGTGGCTACACCTTC.

CDR3 loop: CAWSAGTGDEQFF. In DNA form, the CDR3 reads TGTGCCTGGAGTGCCGGGACAGGGGATGAGCAGTTCTTC. This chain joins TRBV30 and TRBJ2-1, with 10 bases matching TRBD1. This CDR3 is built from 13 residues. CDR1 is GTSNPN and CDR2 is SVGIG in the germline V gene (reference sequence). J was trimmed by 8 bases and V by 1 base; bases with no gene match: 2.

The rearrangement uses TRBV7-9 and TRBJ1-4, with a weak D call TRBD1 (6 bases). CDR1 is SEHNR, CDR2 FQNEAQ, per germline (reference sequence). The length of the CDR3 is 14 residues. V was pared by 0 bases and J by 7 bases, with 9 bases between. The CDR3 region is CASSLASGVEKLFF. In DNA form, the CDR3 reads TGTGCCAGCAGCTTAGCGTCAGGGGTTGAAAAACTGTTTTTT.

This clone was counted between two and nine times. This chain joins TRBV30 and TRBJ2-2, with 14 bases aligning to TRBD2. Germline CDR1 and CDR2: GTSNPN and SVGIG (reference sequence). V shed 7 bases, J shed 6 bases, and the junction held 4 bases outside the gene matches. The CDR3 totals 14 residues. CDR3 sequence reads: CASPGLAGAGELFF. Here the CDR3 DNA reads TGTGCCTCGCCGGGACTAGCGGGAGCCGGGGAGCTGTTTTTT. The full variable domain, in which reference TRBV30 and TRBJ2-2 provide the parts outside the CDR3, is SQTIHQWPATLVQPVGSPLSLECTVEGTSNPNLYWYRQAAGRGLQLLFYSVGIGQISSEVPQNLSASRPQDRQFILSSKKLLLSDSGFYLCASPGLAGAGELFFGEGSRLTVL.

The chain is built from TRBV5-5 and TRBJ2-1, with 10 bases that match TRBD2. In germline, CDR1 is SGHKS, CDR2 YYEKEE (reference sequence). Trimming removed 3 bases from V and 8 bases from J; junction bases left unmatched: 14. This CDR3 region has 17 residues. The CDR3 DNA follows: TGTGCCAGCAGCTCGACGGTACCTAGCGGGAGTCGGGATGAGCAGTTCTTC. The encoded protein is CASSSTVPSGSRDEQFF.

A word on this clone: One base away lies a much larger clone, so this may be a sequencing read error. The rearrangement joins TRBV9 to TRBJ2-5; TRBD2 agrees at 7 bases. The ends lost 4 bases at V and 7 bases at J; junction bases unmatched: 10. The CDR3 runs to 14 residues. Germline loops: CDR1 SGDLS, CDR2 YYNGEE. Here the CDR3 reads CASSSQLGEGTQYF. The CDR3 nucleotides read TGTGCCAGCAGCTCACAATTGGGGGAGGGGACCCAGTACTTC.

The gene calls are TRBV5-1 and TRBJ1-4; 7 nucleotides line up with TRBD1. This CDR3 has 16 residues. From germline, CDR1 is SGHRS and CDR2 YFSETQ. V was pared by 0 bases and J by 8 bases, with 10 bases of the junction left unmatched. CDR3 bases: TGCGCCAGCAGCTTGGGTGCCCAGGGGGGCATCGAAAAACTGTTTTTT. It specifies CASSLGAQGGIEKLFF.

This clone has a handful of counts. The chain recombines TRBV11-2 with TRBJ2-1, with D hard to call. The V and J ends lost 6 bases and 7 bases respectively, with 13 bases between them. CDR1 and CDR2 (germline): SGHAT, FQNNGV. CDR3 length: 13 amino acids. The CDR3 DNA follows: TGTGCCAGCAGATATCCGACGAAGAATGAGCAGTTCTTC. Its translation: CASRYPTKNEQFF.

This chain connects TRBV30 to TRBJ1-2; D may be TRBD1 (5 bases). The CDR3 has 13 residues. Germline lookup yields CDR1 GTSNPN and CDR2 SVGIG (reference sequence). Trimming left V 3 bases short and J 6 bases short, with 14 bases between. The DNA of the CDR3 is TGTGCCTGGAGCCCCCGGGGCAGGAATGGCTACACCTTC. It is translated as CAWSPRGRNGYTF.